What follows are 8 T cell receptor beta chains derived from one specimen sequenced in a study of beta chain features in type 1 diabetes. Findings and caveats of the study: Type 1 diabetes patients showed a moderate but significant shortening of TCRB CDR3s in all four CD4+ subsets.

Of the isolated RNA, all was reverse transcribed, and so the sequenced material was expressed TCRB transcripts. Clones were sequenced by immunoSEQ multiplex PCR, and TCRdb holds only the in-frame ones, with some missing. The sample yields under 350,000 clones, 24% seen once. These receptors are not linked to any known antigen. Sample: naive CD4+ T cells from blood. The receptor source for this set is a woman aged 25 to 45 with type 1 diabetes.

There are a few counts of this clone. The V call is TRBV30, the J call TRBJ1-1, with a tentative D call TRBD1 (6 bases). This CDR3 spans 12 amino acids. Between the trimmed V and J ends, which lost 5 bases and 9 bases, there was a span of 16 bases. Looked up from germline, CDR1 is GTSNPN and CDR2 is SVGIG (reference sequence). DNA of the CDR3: TGTGCCTGGGGACAGACCGTCCGACAAGCTTTCTTT. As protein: CAWGQTVRQAFF. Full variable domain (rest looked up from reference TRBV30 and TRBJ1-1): SQTIHQWPATLVQPVGSPLSLECTVEGTSNPNLYWYRQAAGRGLQLLFYSVGIGQISSEVPQNLSASRPQDRQFILSSKKLLLSDSGFYLCAWGQTVRQAFFGQGTRLTVV.

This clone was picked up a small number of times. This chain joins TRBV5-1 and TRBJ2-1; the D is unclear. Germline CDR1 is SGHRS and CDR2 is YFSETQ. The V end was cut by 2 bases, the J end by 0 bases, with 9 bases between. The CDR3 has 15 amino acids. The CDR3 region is CASSFEKSSYNEQFF. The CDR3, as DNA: TGCGCCAGCAGCTTCGAAAAGAGCTCCTACAATGAGCAGTTCTTC.

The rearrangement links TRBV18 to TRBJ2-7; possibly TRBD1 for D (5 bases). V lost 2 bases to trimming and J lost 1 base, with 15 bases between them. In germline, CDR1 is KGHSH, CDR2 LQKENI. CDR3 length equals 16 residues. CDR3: CASSPTAQGGSYEQYF. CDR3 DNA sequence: TGTGCCAGCTCACCAACGGCGCAGGGTGGATCCTACGAGCAGTACTTC.

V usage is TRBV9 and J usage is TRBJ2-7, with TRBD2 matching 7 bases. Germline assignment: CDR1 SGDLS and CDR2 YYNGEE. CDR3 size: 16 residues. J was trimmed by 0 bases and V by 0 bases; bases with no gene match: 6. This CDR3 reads CASSVGPAGYSYEQYF. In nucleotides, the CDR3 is TGTGCCAGCAGCGTAGGCCCAGCGGGATACTCCTACGAGCAGTACTTC.

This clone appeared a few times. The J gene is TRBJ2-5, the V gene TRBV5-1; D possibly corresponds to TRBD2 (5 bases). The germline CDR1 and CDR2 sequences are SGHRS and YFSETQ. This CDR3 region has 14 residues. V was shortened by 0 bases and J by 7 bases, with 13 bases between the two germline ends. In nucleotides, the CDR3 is TGCGCCAGCAGCTTGGTCCGGAGTCGGGGGACCCAGTACTTC. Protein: CASSLVRSRGTQYF.

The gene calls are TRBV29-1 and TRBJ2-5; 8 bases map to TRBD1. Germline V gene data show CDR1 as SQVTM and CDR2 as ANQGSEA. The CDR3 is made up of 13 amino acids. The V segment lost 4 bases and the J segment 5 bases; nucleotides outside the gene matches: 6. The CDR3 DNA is TGCAGCGTTGTGGACAGGGAATTCGAGACCCAGTACTTC. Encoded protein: CSVVDREFETQYF.

The CDR3 bases are TGTGCCAGCAGTGATAGCGGGAGGGGATACAATGAGCAGTTCTTC. This sequence encodes CASSDSGRGYNEQFF. The chain employs TRBV6-4 and TRBJ2-1, with 11 bases fitting TRBD2. CDR1 and CDR2 from the germline V gene are MRHNA and SNTAGT. The CDR3 runs to 15 residues. V lost 3 bases to trimming and J lost 4 bases; unmatched junction nucleotides: 2.

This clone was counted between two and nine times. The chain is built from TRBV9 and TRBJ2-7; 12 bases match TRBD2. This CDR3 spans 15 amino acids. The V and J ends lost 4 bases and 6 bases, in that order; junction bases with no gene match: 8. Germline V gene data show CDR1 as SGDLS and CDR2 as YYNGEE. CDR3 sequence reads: CASSPHRLAGAEQYF. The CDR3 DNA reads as TGTGCCAGCAGCCCCCACCGACTAGCGGGAGCCGAGCAGTACTTC. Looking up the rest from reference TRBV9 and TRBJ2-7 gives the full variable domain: DSGVTQTPKHLITATGQRVTLRCSPRSGDLSVYWYQQSLDQGLQFLIQYYNGEERAKGNILERFSAQQFPDLHSELNLSSLELGDSALYFCASSPHRLAGAEQYFGPGTRLTVT.